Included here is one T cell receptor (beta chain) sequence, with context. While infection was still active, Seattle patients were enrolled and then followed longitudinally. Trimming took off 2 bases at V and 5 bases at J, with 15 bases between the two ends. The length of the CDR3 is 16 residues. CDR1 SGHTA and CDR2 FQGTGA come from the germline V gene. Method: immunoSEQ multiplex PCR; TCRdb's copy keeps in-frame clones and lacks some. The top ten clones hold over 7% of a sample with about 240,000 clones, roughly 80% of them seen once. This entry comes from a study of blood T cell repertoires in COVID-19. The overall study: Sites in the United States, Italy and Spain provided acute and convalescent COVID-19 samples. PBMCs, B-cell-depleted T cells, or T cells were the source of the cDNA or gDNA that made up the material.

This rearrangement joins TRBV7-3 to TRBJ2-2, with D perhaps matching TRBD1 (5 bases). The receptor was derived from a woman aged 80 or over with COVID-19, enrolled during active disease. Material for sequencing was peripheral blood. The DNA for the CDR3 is TGTGCCAGCAGCTTAGTGGGCGGAGCAGGGACCGGGGAGCTGTTTTTT. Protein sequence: CASSLVGGAGTGELFF.